The source of this TCR beta chain is a study of OX40 agonist ivuxolimab in advanced cancers. Sequencing was performed with immunoSEQ multiplex PCR; in TCRdb, only in-frame clones are kept and a portion is missing. The sample lists tens of thousands of clones; approximately 88% were seen once. This receptor was obtained from an adult with an advanced solid tumor such as melanoma, head and neck, liver or kidney cancer. The specimen was CD4+ or CD8+ T cells sorted from blood, collected in a trial of the OX40 agonist ivuxolimab.

The CDR3 nucleotides are TGTGCCAGCAGCTCTGGACAGGGGGCCGACACCGGGGAGCTGTTTTTT. It encodes CASSSGQGADTGELFF. The chain has TRBV7-7 and TRBJ2-2; TRBD1 agrees at 11 bases. The CDR3 loop spans 16 amino acids. The V and J ends lost 4 bases and 3 bases, in that order; junction bases with no gene match: 4. Germline V lookup: CDR1 SSHAT, CDR2 FNYEAQ (reference sequence). The variable domain in full, completed from reference TRBV7-7 and TRBJ2-2, reads GAGVSQSPRYKVTKRGQDVTLRCDPISSHATLYWYQQALGQGPEFLTYFNYEAQPDKSGLPSDRFSAERPEGSISTLTIQRTEQRDSAMYRCASSSGQGADTGELFFGEGSRLTVL.